This TCR beta chain emerged from a study of blood T cells in healthy people across ages. Through a sample-barcoded 5' primer and a J-beta primer mix, a second PCR was run for roughly 6 to 11 cycles. Each CDR3 protein gets one entry after TCRdb re-called the 5' RACE reads with MiXCR. The repertoire holds approximately 1.5 million distinct CDR3 sequences, with 35% to 45% as singletons. The receptor comes from a woman younger than 30 in good health. The sequencing sample was made of blood.

The CDR3 bases are TGTGCCCAGGTCCAGGGGAATCAAGAGACCCAGTACTTC. Protein sequence: CAQVQGNQETQYF. This chain joins TRBV30 and TRBJ2-4; perhaps TRBD1 as D (6 bases). The J call is in doubt because the DNA end fits TRBJ2-5 better. The CDR3 is made up of 13 amino acids. From germline, CDR1 is GTSNPN and CDR2 SVGIG (reference sequence).